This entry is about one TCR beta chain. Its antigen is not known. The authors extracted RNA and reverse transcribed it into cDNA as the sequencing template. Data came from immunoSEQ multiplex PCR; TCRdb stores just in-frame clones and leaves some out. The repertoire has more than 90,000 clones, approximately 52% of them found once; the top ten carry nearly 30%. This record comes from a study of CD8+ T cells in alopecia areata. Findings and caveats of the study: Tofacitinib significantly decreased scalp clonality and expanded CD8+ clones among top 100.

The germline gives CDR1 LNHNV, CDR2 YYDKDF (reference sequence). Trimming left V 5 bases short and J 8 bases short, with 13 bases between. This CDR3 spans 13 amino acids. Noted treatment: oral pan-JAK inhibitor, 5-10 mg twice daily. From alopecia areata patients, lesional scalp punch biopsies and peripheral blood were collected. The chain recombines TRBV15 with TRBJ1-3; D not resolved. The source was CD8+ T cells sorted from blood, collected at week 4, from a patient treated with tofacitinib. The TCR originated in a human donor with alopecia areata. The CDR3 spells CATSPPTFHTIYF. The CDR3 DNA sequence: TGTGCCACCAGCCCCCCCACCTTTCACACCATATATTTT.